This is a list of T cell receptor beta chains from one sample in a study of blood T cell repertoires in COVID-19. The protocol was immunoSEQ multiplex PCR, while the TCRdb copy is restricted to in-frame clones and leaves out a portion. The data show about 250,000 clones, approximately 90% seen once. Sequencing input: PBMCs or T cells enriched from blood (not recorded which). These TCRs come from a woman aged 45-60 years who had recovered from COVID-19. CDR3s include the opening cysteine and the closing phenylalanine or tryptophan. The D gene is left open where the match is weak. Where a row states a size, it is once, few, many or the class of an expanded clone; other rows omit it.

j_call: TRBJ1-1; d_call: NA; clone_size: NA; v_call: TRBV7-9; cdr3_aa: CASSWTTLNTEAFF; cdr3_nt: TGTGCCAGCAGCTGGACAACCTTGAACACTGAAGCTTTCTTT
j_call: TRBJ2-1; d_call: NA; clone_size: NA; v_call: TRBV10-3; cdr3_aa: CAISDRSGYNEQFF; cdr3_nt: TGTGCCATCAGTGACAGGTCAGGATACAATGAGCAGTTCTTC
j_call: TRBJ2-2; d_call: NA; clone_size: NA; v_call: TRBV18; cdr3_aa: CASSLGTANTGELFF; cdr3_nt: TGTGCCAGCTCACTCGGGACTGCTAACACCGGGGAGCTGTTTTTT
j_call: TRBJ1-2; d_call: NA; clone_size: NA; v_call: TRBV21-1; cdr3_aa: CASSGQGVTYGYTF; cdr3_nt: TGTGCCAGCAGCGGACAGGGGGTAACCTATGGCTACACCTTC
j_call: TRBJ2-5; d_call: TRBD2; clone_size: NA; v_call: TRBV29-1; cdr3_aa: CSVDGALAGQETQYF; cdr3_nt: TGCAGCGTTGACGGTGCCCTAGCGGGCCAAGAGACCCAGTACTTC
j_call: TRBJ1-1; d_call: TRBD1; clone_size: NA; v_call: TRBV29-1; cdr3_aa: CSVQDRVTEAFF; cdr3_nt: TGCAGCGTCCAGGACAGGGTCACTGAAGCTTTCTTT
j_call: TRBJ2-2; d_call: NA; clone_size: NA; v_call: TRBV19; cdr3_aa: CASLNKGQGVTGELFF; cdr3_nt: TGTGCCAGCTTGAATAAGGGACAAGGGGTTACCGGGGAGCTGTTTTTT
j_call: TRBJ1-4; d_call: NA; clone_size: NA; v_call: TRBV27; cdr3_aa: CASSSPGTGKEKLFF; cdr3_nt: TGTGCCAGCAGCTCTCCCGGGACTGGGAAAGAAAAACTGTTTTTT
j_call: TRBJ2-6; d_call: NA; clone_size: NA; v_call: TRBV11-2; cdr3_aa: CASSSAGANVLTF; cdr3_nt: TGTGCCAGCAGCTCTGCGGGGGCCAACGTCCTGACTTTC
j_call: TRBJ2-7; d_call: NA; clone_size: NA; v_call: TRBV6-5; cdr3_aa: CASRHRGNSYEQYF; cdr3_nt: TGTGCCAGCAGACATCGGGGGAACTCCTACGAGCAGTACTTC
j_call: TRBJ1-1; d_call: NA; clone_size: NA; v_call: TRBV18; cdr3_aa: CASSEDFFTEAFF; cdr3_nt: TGTGCCAGCTCGGAGGACTTTTTTACTGAAGCTTTCTTT
j_call: TRBJ1-5; d_call: NA; clone_size: few; v_call: TRBV15; cdr3_aa: CATSRETRDQPQHF; cdr3_nt: TGTGCCACCAGCAGAGAAACGAGGGATCAGCCCCAGCATTTT
j_call: TRBJ2-3; d_call: TRBD1; clone_size: NA; v_call: TRBV19; cdr3_aa: CASSITTGPDTQYF; cdr3_nt: TGTGCCAGTAGTATAACGACAGGGCCAGATACGCAGTATTTT
j_call: TRBJ2-3; d_call: NA; clone_size: NA; v_call: TRBV7-2; cdr3_aa: CASSARLGGATDTQYF; cdr3_nt: TGTGCCAGCAGCGCCCGATTAGGGGGTGCTACAGATACGCAGTATTTT
j_call: TRBJ1-5; d_call: TRBD1; clone_size: NA; v_call: TRBV3-1/TRBV3-2; cdr3_aa: CASSQEGDGTGLIIYPTSNQPQHF; cdr3_nt: TGTGCCAGCAGCCAAGAGGGCGACGGGACAGGGTTGATAATCTACCCTACTAGCAATCAGCCCCAGCATTTT
j_call: TRBJ1-6; d_call: NA; clone_size: once; v_call: TRBV2; cdr3_aa: CASKGDDSPLHF; cdr3_nt: TGTGCCAGCAAGGGGGATGATTCACCCCTCCACTTT
j_call: TRBJ1-3; d_call: NA; clone_size: once; v_call: TRBV9; cdr3_aa: CASNRGENTIYF; cdr3_nt: TGTGCCAGCAATCGGGGGGAAAACACCATATATTTT
j_call: TRBJ1-6; d_call: NA; clone_size: few; v_call: TRBV11-2; cdr3_aa: CASSLGGSSLAAPLHF; cdr3_nt: TGTGCCAGCAGCTTAGGGGGCAGTTCTTTGGCAGCGCCCCTCCACTTT